This T cell receptor beta chain was retrieved from a study of blood T cell repertoires in COVID-19 (dated by TCRdb to about 2020). Looking at the study overall: Samples from collaborators originated in the United States, Italy and Spain and spanned both the acute and convalescent phases of COVID-19. The samples were drawn from two sources: the first 160 participants of the ongoing ImmuneRACE study, and 1,254 subjects contributed by 6 global collaborators. The dataset comprised deeply sampled blood TCRbeta repertoires from subjects exposed to, actively infected with, or recovered from COVID-19. The repertoires were made available in a free public database intended to serve as a resource for research on the immune response to SARS-CoV-2. The sample metadata nearly always contained a de-identified subject ID, COVID-19 status, age in years and sex. Where available, HLA class I and class II types were obtained from metadata supplied by the sample provider rather than from assay-based typing. The prospective study material was composed of cDNA or gDNA derived from T cells, B-cell-depleted T cells, or PBMCs.

Points on this clone: The antigen this receptor binds is unknown. Base qualities were left out, and no much larger clone turns up one base away.

The immunoSEQ Assay, a bias-controlled multiplex PCR, was used to amplify TCRbeta CDR3 regions from genomic DNA. Per the source publication's procedure: The number of nucleated cells in each sample was estimated from the amplification of reference gene primers within the assay. To quantify the absolute abundance of each unique TCRbeta CDR3 rearrangement, sequence reads were collapsed and filtered. For each sample, productive Simpson clonality was calculated as the square root of Simpson's diversity index across productive rearrangements. TCRdb carries this immuneACCESS record with in-frame sequences only. Its versions omit some clonotypes, under half of them owing to an unresolved V gene in the studies checked, with the rest unexplained. V, J and clone size reflect that table, while D and trimming were determined from the DNA. In all, the sample holds around 140,000 clones, and roughly four fifths of those were seen once. The ten biggest clones cover 3.4% of the sample.

Per the germline V gene, SGHVS is the CDR1 and FNYEAQ is the CDR2. Germline trimming: 5 bases from V, 5 bases from J; junction bases outside gene matches: 7. The CDR3 runs 15 amino acids, cysteine and phenylalanine included. The only DNA kept is the CDR3, 45 bases in frame from the first base. What the authors observed across the whole study: The amount of clinical and demographic metadata varied by source and participant and was provided uncurated.

Enrolling through a virtual design, the prospective study's participants ranged in age from roughly 18 to 89 years and lived across roughly 23 United States geographic areas. Cohort assignment in the prospective study relied on participant-reported clinical history from a screening survey and a study questionnaire. Mobile phlebotomists in the prospective study collected whole blood, serum and a nasopharyngeal or oropharyngeal swab from every participant. Over an approximately 2-month period, participants in the prospective study had the option of providing additional blood draws and questionnaires. Blood samples from the prospective study were shipped frozen or at room temperature prior to DNA extraction.

Sequencing was carried out using PBMCs or T cells enriched from blood (not recorded which). The TCR was taken from a woman aged 45-60 years with acute COVID-19. The rearrangement combines TRBV7-6 with TRBJ2-2, and TRBD1 matches 8 of the central bases. In nucleotide form, the sequence is TGTGCCAGCAGCCGGCAGGGGGCCGGAACCGGGGAGCTGTTTTTT. This gives the protein CASSRQGAGTGELFF.